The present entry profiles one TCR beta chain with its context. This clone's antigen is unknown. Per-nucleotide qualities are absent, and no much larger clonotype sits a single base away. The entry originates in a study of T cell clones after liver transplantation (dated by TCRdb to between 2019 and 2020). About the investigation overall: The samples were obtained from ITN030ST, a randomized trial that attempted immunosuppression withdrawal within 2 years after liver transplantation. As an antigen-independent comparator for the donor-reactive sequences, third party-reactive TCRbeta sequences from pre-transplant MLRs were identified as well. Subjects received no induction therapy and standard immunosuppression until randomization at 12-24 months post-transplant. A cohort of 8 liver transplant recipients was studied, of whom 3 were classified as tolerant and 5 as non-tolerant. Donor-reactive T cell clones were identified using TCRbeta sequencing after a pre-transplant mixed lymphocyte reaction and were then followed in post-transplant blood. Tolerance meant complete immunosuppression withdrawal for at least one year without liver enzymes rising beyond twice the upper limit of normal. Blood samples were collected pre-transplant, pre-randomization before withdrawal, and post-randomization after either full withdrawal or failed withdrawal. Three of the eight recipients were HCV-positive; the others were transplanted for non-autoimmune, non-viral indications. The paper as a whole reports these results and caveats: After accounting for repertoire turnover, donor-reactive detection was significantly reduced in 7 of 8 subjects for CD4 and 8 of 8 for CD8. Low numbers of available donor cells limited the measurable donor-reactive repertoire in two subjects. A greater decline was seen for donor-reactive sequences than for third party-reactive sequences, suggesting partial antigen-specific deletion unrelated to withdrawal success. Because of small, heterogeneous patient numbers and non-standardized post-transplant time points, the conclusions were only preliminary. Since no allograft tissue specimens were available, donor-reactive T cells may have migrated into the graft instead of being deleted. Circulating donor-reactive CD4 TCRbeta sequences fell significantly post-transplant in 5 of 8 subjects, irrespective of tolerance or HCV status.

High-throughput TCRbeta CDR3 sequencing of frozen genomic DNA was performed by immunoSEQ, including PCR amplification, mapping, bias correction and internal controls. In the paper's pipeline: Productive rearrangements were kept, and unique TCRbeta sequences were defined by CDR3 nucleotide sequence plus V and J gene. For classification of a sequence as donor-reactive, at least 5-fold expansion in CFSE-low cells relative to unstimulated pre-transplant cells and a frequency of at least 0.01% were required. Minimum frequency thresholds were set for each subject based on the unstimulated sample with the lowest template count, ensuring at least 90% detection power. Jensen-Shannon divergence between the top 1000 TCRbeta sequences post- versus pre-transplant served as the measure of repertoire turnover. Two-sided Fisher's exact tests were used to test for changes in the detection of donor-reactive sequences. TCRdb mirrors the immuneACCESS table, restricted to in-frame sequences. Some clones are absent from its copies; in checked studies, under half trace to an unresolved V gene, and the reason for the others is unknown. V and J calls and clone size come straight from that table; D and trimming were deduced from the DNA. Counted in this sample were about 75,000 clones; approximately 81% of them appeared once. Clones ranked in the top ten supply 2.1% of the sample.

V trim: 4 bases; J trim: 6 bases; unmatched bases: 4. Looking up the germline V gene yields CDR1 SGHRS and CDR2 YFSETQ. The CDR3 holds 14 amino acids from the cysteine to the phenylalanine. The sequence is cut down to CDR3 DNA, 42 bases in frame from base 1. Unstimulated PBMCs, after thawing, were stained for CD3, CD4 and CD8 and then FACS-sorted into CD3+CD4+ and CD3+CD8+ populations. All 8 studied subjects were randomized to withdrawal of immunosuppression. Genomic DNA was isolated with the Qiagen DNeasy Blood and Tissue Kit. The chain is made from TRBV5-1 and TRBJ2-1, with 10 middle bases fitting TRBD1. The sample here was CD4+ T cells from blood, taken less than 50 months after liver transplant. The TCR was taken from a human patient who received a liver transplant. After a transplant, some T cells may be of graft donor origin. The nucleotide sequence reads TGCGCCAGCAGCCCTGGACAGGGGGGCAATGAGCAGTTCTTC. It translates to CASSPGQGGNEQFF.